The clone carrying this TCR beta chain was counted a few times. Antigen: not known. The record originates from a study of metastatic and nonmetastatic thyroid tumors. Turning to the study itself: Across peripheral blood and tumor or nodule tissue samples taken from malignant and benign thyroid patients, the repertoires were compared with one another. Study results and caveats: It was reported that TCR beta diversity was significantly higher in malignant thyroid tumors than benign nodules, in blood and tumor.

Authors' analysis steps: Construction of a distant-metastasis classifier for papillary thyroid cancer relied on CDR3 differences across clinicopathological groups. Via MiXCR, TCRdb re-called the PCR reads. The V and J calls and clone size are TCRdb's, not the authors'. The sample includes tens of thousands of clones, about 30% seen only once; the top ten take 25% to 35%. Thyroid surgery was performed in patients who had received no treatment beforehand. The length of the CDR3 is 16 residues. Germline V gene data show CDR1 as SGHNT and CDR2 as YYREEE (reference sequence). V was cut by 4 bases and J by 0 bases, with 17 bases left in between.

This chain joins TRBV5-4 and TRBJ2-7, with D perhaps being TRBD1 or TRBD2 (7 bases each). The receptor comes from a female donor with papillary thyroid cancer or a benign thyroid nodule (not recorded which). Some clones in this sample may be carry-over from other donors' samples. The sample was blood. This chain's CDR3 is CASSLGGTVTSYEQYF. The CDR3 nucleotides are TGTGCCAGCAGCCTCGGGGGGACAGTCACCTCCTACGAGCAGTACTTC.